This passage covers 28 T cell receptor beta chains from one sample sequenced in a study of human T cells and chemical hapten exposure. Whole blood that had not been fractionated was the source of extracted total RNA. One entry per CDR3 protein results from TCRdb running MiXCR on the 5' RACE reads. The data contain more than 140,000 distinct CDR3 sequences, around 4% of them singletons. All receptors come from a female donor in good health.

Many counts were recorded for this clonotype. CDR3 in amino acids: CASSSRGFPYEQYF. The CDR3 DNA reads TGTGCCAGCAGCTCCAGGGGGTTTCCCTACGAGCAGTACTTC. The chain couples TRBV11-3 to TRBJ2-7; 7 bases map to TRBD1. Germline V gives CDR1 SGHNT, CDR2 YENEEA. V shed 4 bases, J shed 2 bases, and the junction held 5 bases outside the gene matches. CDR3 size: 14 residues.

This clonotype was seen at least ten times. In nucleotides, the CDR3 is TGTGCCAGCAGCCCGGGGACAGGGGCTGGAAACACCATATATTTT. Translated, it gives CASSPGTGAGNTIYF. This rearrangement joins TRBV7-9 to TRBJ1-3; 10 positions agree with TRBD1. CDR1 is SEHNR, CDR2 FQNEAQ, per germline (reference sequence). This CDR3 spans 15 amino acids. With 5 bases clipped from V and 2 bases from J, the junction kept 3 bases outside the gene matches. Full variable domain (rest looked up from reference TRBV7-9 and TRBJ1-3): DTGVSQNPRHKITKRGQNVTFRCDPISEHNRLYWYRQTLGQGPEFLTYFQNEAQLEKSRLLSDRFSAERPKGSFSTLEIQRTEQGDSAMYLCASSPGTGAGNTIYFGEGSWLTVV.

This clonotype appeared many times. The chain has TRBV19 and TRBJ2-1, with D possibly TRBD1 on 6 matching bases. V lost 0 bases and J lost 0, with 9 bases in between. The CDR3 is 16 amino acids. Germline V gives CDR1 LNHDA, CDR2 SQIVND (reference sequence). The CDR3 DNA reads TGTGCCAGTAGTATAGAGGACAGAACCTCCTACAATGAGCAGTTCTTC. Amino acid sequence: CASSIEDRTSYNEQFF.

This clonotype was counted between two and nine times. J is TRBJ2-7 and V is TRBV6-5; D may be TRBD2 (5 bases). The CDR3 sequence is 13 residues long. V shed 2 bases and J shed 1 base, with 6 bases lying between them. Germline V CDR1 and CDR2: MNHEY, SVGAGI. CDR3 sequence reads: CASSYGESYEQYF. CDR3 nucleotides: TGTGCCAGCAGTTACGGGGAGTCCTACGAGCAGTACTTC.

This clonotype was observed many times. The V gene is TRBV7-9, the J gene TRBJ2-7; TRBD1 matches at 7 bases. V was clipped by 5 bases and J by 6 bases; unmatched bases: 7. This CDR3 comprises 13 residues. CDR1 SEHNR and CDR2 FQNEAQ come from the germline V gene (reference sequence). As DNA, the CDR3 is TGTGCCAGCAGCCGGGACAGCCGTACCGAGCAGTACTTC. It yields the protein CASSRDSRTEQYF.

The J gene is TRBJ1-2, the V gene TRBV11-2; no clear D. The CDR3 length is 14 residues. The germline gives CDR1 SGHAT, CDR2 FQNNGV. V was shortened by 2 bases and J by 0 bases, with 7 bases between the two germline ends. The CDR3 spells CASSLLGANYGYTF. The DNA of the CDR3 is TGTGCCAGCAGCTTACTGGGAGCTAACTATGGCTACACCTTC.

This clonotype was seen more than once but under ten times. The genes are TRBV27 and TRBJ2-7; D gene uncertain. The CDR3 has 14 amino acids. CDR1 MNHEY and CDR2 SMNVEV come from the germline V gene (reference sequence). Trimming took 4 bases from V and 2 from J, leaving 12 bases between them. The CDR3 DNA sequence: TGTGCCAGCAGTTCTATGGGTGGGGCCTACGAGCAGTACTTC. Protein product: CASSSMGGAYEQYF.

This chain connects TRBV12-3 or TRBV12-4 to TRBJ2-5; D may be TRBD1 (5 bases). Trimming stripped 9 bases from V and 2 bases from J, with 16 bases between. The CDR3 runs 14 residues. CDR3 in amino acids: CASQKGYLQETQYF. CDR3 DNA sequence: TGTGCCAGTCAAAAGGGGTACCTTCAAGAGACCCAGTACTTC.

The chain couples TRBV6-2 or TRBV6-3 to TRBJ2-3, with 7 bases that match TRBD2. Germline loops: CDR1 MNHEY, CDR2 SVGEGT. The CDR3 is 17 residues long. The ends lost 8 bases at V and 6 bases at J; junction bases unmatched: 20. The CDR3 nucleotides are TGTGCCAGCTACGAAGTGCCGGGGGGACCCGGTGAGGATACGCAGTATTTT. Protein product: CASYEVPGGPGEDTQYF.

This clonotype occurred many times. CDR3 in DNA: TGTGCCAGCAGCTCTAGGAGGGGGGACTCTGGGGCCAACGTCCTGACTTTC. Its translation is CASSSRRGDSGANVLTF. The chain joins TRBV11-2 to TRBJ2-6, with D tentatively TRBD1 or TRBD2 (6 bases each). V lost 4 bases to trimming and J lost 0 bases, with 13 bases between them. The V gene's germline CDR1 is SGHAT and CDR2 FQNNGV. This CDR3 is 17 amino acids long.

This clonotype was counted at least ten times. This chain joins TRBV7-6 and TRBJ2-1; D might be TRBD1 (7 bases). Trimming removed 5 bases from V and 4 bases from J, with 15 bases in between. The CDR3 spans 15 residues. CDR1 and CDR2 (germline): SGHVS, FNYEAQ. CDR3 DNA sequence: TGTGCCAGCAGCGGAAGACAGGGAGGATACAATGAGCAGTTCTTC. Protein: CASSGRQGGYNEQFF.

This clonotype has a count of ten or more. The V and J genes are TRBV10-3 and TRBJ2-5; 7 nucleotides match TRBD2. Germline lookup yields CDR1 ENHRY and CDR2 SYGVKD. The CDR3 spans 15 residues. The trim removed 2 bases at V and 5 bases at J, leaving 8 bases unmatched. CDR3 bases: TGTGCCATCAGTGAGCCCAGTCGGGGGGAGGAGACCCAGTACTTC. It yields the protein CAISEPSRGEETQYF.

There are many counts of this clonotype. Compared with germline, one end of the junction differs, possibly owing to a read error. The chain is built from TRBV12-3 or TRBV12-4 and TRBJ2-2, with TRBD1 identical over 9 bases. This CDR3 is 16 amino acids long. CDR3: CASSHSGTGNAGELFF. The CDR3 region has the DNA TGTGCCAGCAGTCATTCCGGGACAGGGAACGCCGGGGAGCTGTTTTTT.

The sample holds many counts of this clonotype. V is TRBV12-3 or TRBV12-4 and J is TRBJ2-1, with 8 bases identical to TRBD2. Unmatched junction bases numbered 20, after V lost 6 bases and J lost 10 bases. The CDR3 sequence is 17 residues long. In nucleotides, the CDR3 is TGTGCCAGCAGCCGAAAGACCCTCGGGGCGGGGGGCCGCGAGCAGTTCTTC. Encoded protein: CASSRKTLGAGGREQFF.

This clonotype has only a few counts. A much bigger clone sits one base away, suggesting this may be a read error. This chain uses TRBV11-2 with TRBJ2-5; 10 bases agree with TRBD1. Germline lookup yields CDR1 SGHAT and CDR2 FQNNGV. V was pared by 4 bases and J by 4 bases, with 12 bases of the junction left unmatched. The CDR3 sequence is 17 residues long. The CDR3 loop reads CASSSGPWTGGLETQYF. The DNA of the CDR3 is TGTGCCAGCAGCTCTGGGCCCTGGACAGGGGGGTTAGAGACCCAGTACTTC.

This clonotype was seen ten or more times. The chain uses TRBV3-1 and TRBJ2-2; the match to TRBD2 covers 10 bases. The CDR3 loop spans 16 amino acids. Germline loops: CDR1 LGHDT, CDR2 YNNKEL (reference sequence). Germline trimming cut 4 bases from V and 1 base from J; bases unmatched to any gene: 3. The CDR3 DNA follows: TGTGCCAGCAGCCCCACTAGCGGGGTGAACACCGGGGAGCTGTTTTTT. It yields the protein CASSPTSGVNTGELFF.

This clonotype was seen a few times. The chain carries TRBV4-2 and TRBJ2-1, with 9 nucleotides matching TRBD2. The CDR3 extends over 20 amino acids. Trimming took 0 bases from V and 2 from J; bases not matched to a gene: 14. Germline loops: CDR1 LGHNA, CDR2 YNFKEQ. The CDR3 sequence: CASSQDIGPSGATTYNEQFF. CDR3 DNA: TGTGCCAGCAGCCAAGATATCGGCCCTAGCGGGGCCACAACCTACAATGAGCAGTTCTTC.

This clonotype appeared many times. The chain couples TRBV9 to TRBJ2-1, with D hard to call. The CDR3 totals 13 residues. The germline V gene has CDR1 SGDLS and CDR2 YYNGEE. Trimming left V 0 bases short and J 3 bases short, with 4 bases between. CDR3 loop: CASSVDHYNEQFF. CDR3 coding DNA: TGTGCCAGCAGCGTAGATCACTACAATGAGCAGTTCTTC.

The chain has TRBV6-5 and TRBJ2-1, with TRBD1 identical over 10 bases. The CDR3 is made up of 16 amino acids. The junction had 7 bases not matched to a gene; V was cut back by 7 bases and J by 1 base. Per germline, CDR1 MNHEY and CDR2 SVGAGI. The CDR3 DNA sequence: TGTGCCAGCACCCAGACGGGACAGGGGTCCTACAATGAGCAGTTCTTC. Translation: CASTQTGQGSYNEQFF.

This clonotype was seen at least ten times. This chain joins TRBV25-1 and TRBJ1-2; 8 nucleotides align to TRBD1. In germline, CDR1 is MGHDK, CDR2 SYGVNS. V gave up 2 bases and J gave up 8 bases; unmatched junction bases: 7. The CDR3 has 14 residues. In DNA form, the CDR3 reads TGTGCCAGCAGTGAACTCAGGGGGCGTGGGGGCTACACCTTC. Its protein is CASSELRGRGGYTF.

Ten or more counts support this clonotype. The chain carries TRBV20-1 and TRBJ2-1; 8 bases are a match to TRBD2. The CDR3 has 15 amino acids. J was trimmed by 5 bases and V by 6 bases; bases with no gene match: 12. Looked up from germline, CDR1 is DFQATT and CDR2 is SNEGSKA (reference sequence). CDR3 nucleotide sequence: TGCAGTGCCACTTCAGGGACTAGACTGAACAATGAGCAGTTCTTC. Encoded protein: CSATSGTRLNNEQFF.

In its sample, this clonotype was seen a few times. This chain links TRBV3-1 with TRBJ1-5; tentative D call: TRBD1 (5 bases). The CDR3 runs 15 residues. The germline V gene encodes CDR1 LGHDT and CDR2 YNNKEL (reference sequence). Trimming cost V 2 bases and J 5 bases, with 13 bases left between them. CDR3 region: CASSQSPGRDQPQHF. In DNA, the CDR3 is TGTGCCAGCAGCCAAAGCCCAGGGCGTGATCAGCCCCAGCATTTT.

This clonotype was recorded at least ten times. The CDR3 protein is CASSKDGESGGNTIYF. CDR3 sequence (DNA): TGTGCCAGCAGCAAAGACGGAGAATCGGGCGGAAACACCATATATTTT. V is TRBV21-1 and J is TRBJ1-3. TRBV21-1 is listed as a pseudogene. The CDR3 length is 16 residues.

This chain uses TRBV10-3 with TRBJ1-5; unclear D gene. This CDR3 region has 15 residues. Germline CDR1 ENHRY, CDR2 SYGVKD. V lost 2 bases and J lost 0, with 8 bases in between. CDR3 DNA: TGTGCCATCAGTGAGACTTCGGGTAGCAATCAGCCCCAGCATTTT. Its protein product is CAISETSGSNQPQHF.

As for this clonotype: This may stem from a read error, because a much larger clone lies one nucleotide away. V usage is TRBV12-3 or TRBV12-4 and J usage is TRBJ2-7; 7 positions match TRBD1. V lost 4 bases, J lost 5 bases, and 5 bases stayed unmatched. The CDR3 is 13 residues long. DNA of the CDR3: TGTGCCAGCAGTTGGGGACAGTCCGACGAGCAGTACTTC. Protein product: CASSWGQSDEQYF.

This clonotype was observed at least ten times. The CDR3 spells CASNGRGHTEAFF. CDR3 sequence (DNA): TGTGCCAGCAACGGCAGGGGGCACACTGAAGCTTTCTTT. The chain employs TRBV6-6 and TRBJ1-1; 8 bases align to TRBD1. CDR3 size: 13 residues. The germline V gene has CDR1 MNHNY and CDR2 SVGAGI (reference sequence). The V gene end was trimmed by 7 bases and the J gene end by 3 bases; junction bases not matched to a gene: 4.

This clonotype was seen ten or more times. The genes are TRBV9 and TRBJ1-3; D gene uncertain. Deletions cut 1 base from V and 4 bases from J, with 6 bases between. The CDR3 is 13 amino acids. Germline CDR1 is SGDLS and CDR2 is YYNGEE. The CDR3 loop reads CASSVRVGNTIYF. The CDR3 DNA sequence: TGTGCCAGCAGCGTAAGAGTCGGAAACACCATATATTTT.

This clonotype appeared many times. The rearrangement uses TRBV3-1 and TRBJ1-5; D uncertain. Germline V CDR1 and CDR2: LGHDT, YNNKEL (reference sequence). The length of the CDR3 is 15 residues. V lost 4 bases and J 1 base, leaving 11 bases between the germline ends. CDR3 DNA: TGTGCCAGCAGCCTCACCCGAGGAAGCAATCAGCCCCAGCATTTT. It encodes CASSLTRGSNQPQHF.